A selection of T cell receptor beta chains follows, all from one sample in a study of shared clonotypes between healthy human individuals. Some clones are missing from TCRdb's copy, which holds only in-frame ones; the method was immunoSEQ multiplex PCR. The profile shows some 2,500,000 clones, approximately 93% of them singletons. The material sequenced was naive CD4+ T cells from PBMCs. The receptors here all came from a man aged 18 to 29 in good health. Some clones in this sample may be carry-over from other donors' samples. Both conserved end residues are part of each CDR3. The D gene is left open where the match is weak. Clone size is not always given. Where it is, it says once, few, many or a class for expanded clones.

v_call,d_call,clone_size,cdr3_aa
TRBV29-1,-,-,CSVAPDNYNEQFF
TRBV5-6,-,-,CASSLAGSSGYEKLFF
TRBV5-8,-,-,CASHRMRDSQPQHF
TRBV5-4,-,-,CASRGRGSGANVLTF
TRBV2,-,-,CASSRDGANYGYTF
TRBV28,-,once,CASNVGSYEQYF
TRBV28,-,-,CASTLRGQPQHF
TRBV30,-,-,CAWSVHRPPEGKLFF
TRBV9,-,-,CASSANPGLAGNTIYF
TRBV6-6,-,-,CASSLGQNIYGYTF
TRBV9,TRBD1,-,CASSVDGTGIYNEQFF
TRBV14,-,-,CASSQGHEQYF
TRBV18,-,-,CASSPYRMNREFYNEQFF
TRBV9,-,-,CASSVVGSNTGELFF
TRBV6-1,-,-,CASSGLGGAGGQPQHF
TRBV10-3,TRBD2,-,CAISDRTSGRASGNEQFF
TRBV2,-,-,CASSEARQSNQPQHF
TRBV7-7,-,-,CASIAWTSAAHEQYF
TRBV6-5,-,-,CASSSGGVGGYTF
TRBV28,-,-,CASSLVRANTEAFF
TRBV19,-,-,CASSSREGRSNYGYTF
TRBV9,-,once,CASSVSREETQYF
TRBV9,TRBD2,-,CASSAIAGGYEQYF
TRBV6-6,-,few,CASRDLSGNTIYF
TRBV6-5,-,-,CASTSVRGPPEAFF
TRBV7-2,-,-,CASSLTLGGQETQYF
TRBV7-8,-,-,CASSRQENTEAFF
TRBV4-1,TRBD2,-,CASSQDLRAGGPGEQYF
TRBV2,-,-,CASSETYEQYF
TRBV7-9,TRBD1,-,CASSQPKGATNEKLFF
TRBV27,-,-,CASSFMRLGTDTQYF
TRBV7-3,TRBD1,-,CASSRSTGEGYTF
TRBV28,-,-,CASSFNRISAGANVLTF
TRBV14,-,-,CASSQPPPRVSEKLFF
TRBV18,-,-,CASSPRGLIGDEQFF
TRBV7-3,TRBD2,-,CASSLGTSGVGDTQYF
TRBV2,TRBD2,-,CASSGTSGRASYEQYF
TRBV28,-,-,CASTHSFGRKEKLFF
TRBV7-2,TRBD1,-,CASSYRQGTEAFF
TRBV28,-,-,CASRSGLYEQYF
TRBV15,TRBD1,-,CATSQDRTGGEDEQFF
TRBV15,TRBD2,-,CATSREGLAGGPRSYNEQFF
TRBV11-2,-,-,CASSYPTGLAEAFF
TRBV11-2,-,-,CASSLWVTDTQYF
TRBV4-3,-,-,CASSPRGRGVAGELFF
TRBV2,-,-,CASSDGVADTQYF
TRBV27,-,-,CASSWVPRAGELFF
TRBV28,-,few,CASSLVVYSNQPQHF
TRBV5-1,-,-,CASSWQAGAFTDTQYF
TRBV29-1,-,-,CSVSIKGSYNEQFF
TRBV2,-,few,CASSGFFRDNQPQHF
TRBV27,-,-,CASSLSSAVYEQYF
TRBV19,-,-,CASSQRDKSYEQYF
TRBV5-6,-,-,CASSFFGREQRSTEAFF
TRBV7-2,TRBD2,once,CASSFYWTSGSRVEQYF
TRBV19,-,-,CASSEGGADTQYF
TRBV30,-,-,CAWRKAGRTYEQYF